Listed here is a single TCR beta chain. The CDR3 contains 17 residues. V shed 0 bases and J shed 2 bases, with 12 bases lying between them. Germline V gene lookup returns CDR1 SGHNT and CDR2 YYREEE (reference sequence). These data come from a study of blood T cell repertoires in COVID-19. About the study: Donors in the United States, Italy and Spain gave samples during acute or convalescent COVID-19. In each case, the material was cDNA or gDNA derived from T cells, B-cell-depleted T cells, or PBMCs.

As processed by the authors: Estimation of nucleated cell counts was performed using reference gene primer amplification. Measured with immunoSEQ multiplex PCR; TCRdb has only the in-frame clones, and not every one. From that table come the V and J calls and clone size; the DNA was used to work out D and trimming. The table lists about 59,000 clones, about 93% of them singletons. The genes are TRBV5-4 and TRBJ2-6; tentative D call: TRBD1 (5 bases). Sample: peripheral blood. This TCR was recovered from a man aged 80 or over with acute or convalescent COVID-19. The DNA for the CDR3 is TGTGCCAGCAGCTTGGCCGCAAGGGGCGCTGGGGCCAACGTCCTGACTTTC. Protein product: CASSLAARGAGANVLTF.